This entry describes one TCR beta chain. Its specificity is not known. Profiling relied on immunoSEQ multiplex PCR, and the TCRdb table lists in-frame clones only, not all of them. The data hold around 100,000 clones, with around 91% observed a single time. This sample was taken from a study of T cell responses to AZD1222 COVID-19 vaccine. Study-level points and caveats: Among the donors, most were white British and more were female, and clonal diversity was possibly underestimated. The study identified only six AZD1222 recipients as seropositive at baseline.

This CDR3 is 14 amino acids long. Germline CDR1 and CDR2: SGDLS and YYNGEE. The germline V and J ends were trimmed by 2 bases and 8 bases, with 11 bases remaining between them. The chain is built from TRBV9 and TRBJ1-6; no definite D call. The receptor was isolated from an adult in good health. This specimen consisted of peripheral blood, obtained on day 0 of AZD1222 vaccination. CDR3 protein: CASSVRAHDSPLHF. CDR3 nucleotides: TGTGCCAGCAGCGTCCGGGCCCATGATTCACCCCTCCACTTT.